This T cell receptor (beta chain) was observed in a study of T cells after posttransplantation cyclophosphamide. Sequencing used immunoSEQ multiplex PCR; TCRdb keeps in-frame clones, though not all of them. The record shows 35,000 to 45,000 clones for this sample, with no singletons present. Germline values: CDR1 MNHEY, CDR2 SVGAGI. V was shortened by 2 bases and J by 5 bases, with 10 bases between the two germline ends. This CDR3 comprises 14 residues. Study-wide results and limits: TRB overlap between skin or GI tissue T cells and blood was limited.

This clone was counted at least ten times. Its specificity is not known. The chain couples TRBV6-5 to TRBJ2-1; D not certain. The sample was PBMCs. This clonotype was obtained from a man aged 40-50 years in good health, CMV-negative, and a related stem cell transplant donor. The DNA of the CDR3 is TGTGCCAGCAGTTACGGTAGTTTCCACAATGAGCAGTTCTTC. Protein product: CASSYGSFHNEQFF.